Following are 7 T cell receptor beta chains from one sample sequenced in a study of beta chain features in type 1 diabetes. Study-wide findings and caveats: When Type 1 diabetes patients were examined, their TCRB CDR3s proved moderately but significantly shorter in all four CD4+ subsets.

Their antigen targets remain unknown. Investigators reverse transcribed all isolated RNA, so they sequenced expressed TCRB transcripts. Profiling relied on immunoSEQ multiplex PCR, and the TCRdb table lists in-frame clones only, not all of them. The sample has around 690,000 clones, around 12% seen once. The sample taken for sequencing was naive CD4+ T cells from blood. The receptors were gathered from a man younger than 45 with type 1 diabetes.

The chain employs TRBV6-5 and TRBJ1-5; 9 bases map to TRBD1. CDR1 is MNHEY, CDR2 SVGAGI, per germline. Unmatched junction bases numbered 7, after V lost 6 bases and J lost 4 bases. CDR3 length equals 15 residues. CDR3 residues: CASRQGAGGNQPQHF. CDR3 coding DNA: TGTGCCAGCAGACAGGGGGCGGGGGGAAATCAGCCCCAGCATTTT.

The chain joins TRBV9 to TRBJ2-3, with D maybe TRBD2 (5 bases). The CDR3 sequence is 14 residues long. Per germline, CDR1 SGDLS and CDR2 YYNGEE. The V gene lost 3 bases and the J gene lost 5 bases, with 13 bases spanning the gap. This CDR3 is CASSGLGLGDTQYF. For the CDR3, the DNA is TGTGCCAGCAGCGGACTCGGACTTGGAGATACGCAGTATTTT.

The gene calls are TRBV19 and TRBJ2-7, with TRBD2 matching 7 bases. This CDR3 has 13 amino acids. CDR1 is LNHDA, CDR2 SQIVND, per germline (reference sequence). V lost 4 bases and J lost 5; bases outside the gene matches: 5. Here the CDR3 reads CASSTPAGDEQYF. The CDR3 nucleotides read TGTGCCAGTAGTACCCCGGCGGGGGACGAGCAGTACTTC.

Only a few counts were recorded for this clone. The chain employs TRBV18 and TRBJ1-1; D uncertain. The CDR3 runs to 14 residues. The V gene's germline CDR1 is KGHSH and CDR2 LQKENI. Trimming shortened V by 3 bases and J by 4 bases, and 12 bases separated the two germline ends. The CDR3 nucleotides read TGTGCCAGCTCACCGTCAAGGATGATCACTGAAGCTTTCTTT. Translating it yields CASSPSRMITEAFF.

Points on this clone: This clone may be a read error of a much larger clone one base away. In the same sample, other DNA sequences code for this CDR3. The chain carries TRBV9 and TRBJ2-1; D uncertain. V was clipped by 4 bases and J by 3 bases, with 2 bases between them. CDR1 and CDR2 from the germline V gene are SGDLS and YYNGEE. CDR3 length: 11 residues. Written as DNA, the CDR3 is TGTGCCAGCAGCATCTACAATGAGCAGTTCTTC. It is translated as CASSIYNEQFF.

DNA of the CDR3: TGCAGCGCCCAGACAGGGTCGAATTCACCCCTCCACTTT. It translates to CSAQTGSNSPLHF. V is TRBV29-1 and J is TRBJ1-6, with TRBD1 matching over 7 bases. The V gene end was trimmed by 7 bases and the J gene end by 7 bases; junction bases not matched to a gene: 7. This CDR3 contains 13 residues. Per the germline V gene, CDR1 is SQVTM and CDR2 is ANQGSEA.

The chain is built from TRBV9 and TRBJ2-3; a weak D match, TRBD2 (6 bases). The CDR3 length is 15 residues. Germline V gene lookup returns CDR1 SGDLS and CDR2 YYNGEE. Trimming cost V 3 bases and J 5 bases, with 16 bases left between them. CDR3 amino acids: CASSEGRDLGDTQYF. CDR3 DNA: TGTGCCAGCAGCGAGGGGCGGGACCTGGGAGATACGCAGTATTTT.